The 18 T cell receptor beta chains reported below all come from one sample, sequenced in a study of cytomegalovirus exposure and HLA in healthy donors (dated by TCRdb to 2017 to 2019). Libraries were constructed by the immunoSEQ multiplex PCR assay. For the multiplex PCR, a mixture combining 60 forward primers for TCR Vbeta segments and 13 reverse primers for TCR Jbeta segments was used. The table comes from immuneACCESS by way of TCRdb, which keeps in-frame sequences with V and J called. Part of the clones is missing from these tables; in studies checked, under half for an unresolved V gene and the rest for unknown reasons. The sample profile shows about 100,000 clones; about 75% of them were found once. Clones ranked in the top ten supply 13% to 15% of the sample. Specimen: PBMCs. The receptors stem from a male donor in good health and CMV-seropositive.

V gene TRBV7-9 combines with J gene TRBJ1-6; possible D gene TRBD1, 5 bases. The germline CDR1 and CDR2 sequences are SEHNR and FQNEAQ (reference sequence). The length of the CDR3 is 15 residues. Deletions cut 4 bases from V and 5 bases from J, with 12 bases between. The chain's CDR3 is CASSSRQWDNSPLHF. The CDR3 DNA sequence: TGTGCCAGCAGCTCCCGACAGTGGGATAATTCACCCCTCCACTTT.

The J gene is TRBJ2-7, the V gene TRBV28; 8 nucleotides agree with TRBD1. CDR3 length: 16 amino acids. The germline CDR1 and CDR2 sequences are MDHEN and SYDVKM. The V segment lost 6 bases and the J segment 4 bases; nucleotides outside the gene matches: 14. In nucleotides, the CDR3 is TGTGCCAGCAGCATACCTCAGGGGGCTGAGTTTTACGAGCAGTACTTC. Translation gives CASSIPQGAEFYEQYF.

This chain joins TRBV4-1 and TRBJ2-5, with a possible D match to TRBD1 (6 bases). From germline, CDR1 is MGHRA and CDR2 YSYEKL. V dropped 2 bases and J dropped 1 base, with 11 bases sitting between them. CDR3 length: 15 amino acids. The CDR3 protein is CASSQLDRIQETQYF. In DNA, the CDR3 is TGCGCCAGCAGCCAACTCGACAGGATCCAAGAGACCCAGTACTTC.

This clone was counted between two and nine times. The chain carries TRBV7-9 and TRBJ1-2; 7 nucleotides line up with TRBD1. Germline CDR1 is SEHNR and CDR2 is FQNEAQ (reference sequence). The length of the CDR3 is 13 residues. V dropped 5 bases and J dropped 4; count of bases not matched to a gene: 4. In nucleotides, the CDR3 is TGTGCCAGCAGCCGGGACAGACTCTATGGCTACACCTTC. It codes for CASSRDRLYGYTF.

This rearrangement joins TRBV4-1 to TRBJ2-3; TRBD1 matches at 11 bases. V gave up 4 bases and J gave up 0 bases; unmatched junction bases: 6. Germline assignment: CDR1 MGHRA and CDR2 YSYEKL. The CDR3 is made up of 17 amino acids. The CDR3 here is CASSLVGQGASTDTQYF. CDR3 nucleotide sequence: TGCGCCAGCAGCCTAGTAGGACAGGGGGCAAGCACAGATACGCAGTATTTT.

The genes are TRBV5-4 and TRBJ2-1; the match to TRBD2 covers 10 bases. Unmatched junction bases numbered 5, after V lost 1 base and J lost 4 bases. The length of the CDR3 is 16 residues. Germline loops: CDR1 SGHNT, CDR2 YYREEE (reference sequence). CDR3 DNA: TGTGCCAGCAGCTTGCCTAGCGGGGGTAGATACAATGAGCAGTTCTTC. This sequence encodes CASSLPSGGRYNEQFF.

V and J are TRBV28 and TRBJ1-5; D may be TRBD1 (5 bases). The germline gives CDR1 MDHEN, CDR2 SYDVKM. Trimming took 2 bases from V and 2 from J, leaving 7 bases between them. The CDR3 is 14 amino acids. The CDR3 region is CASSLKGRNQPQHF. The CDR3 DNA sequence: TGTGCCAGCAGTTTAAAGGGGCGCAATCAGCCCCAGCATTTT.

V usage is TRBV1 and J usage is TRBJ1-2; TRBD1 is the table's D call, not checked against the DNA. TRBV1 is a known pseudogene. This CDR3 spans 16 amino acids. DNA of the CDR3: TGCACCAGCAGCCGACGGACAGGTGGGGGTATGTATGGCTACACCTTC. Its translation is CTSSRRTGGGMYGYTF.

CDR3 loop: CASSLRLAGGYNEQFF. In nucleotides, the CDR3 is TGTGCCAGCAGCCTTAGACTAGCGGGGGGTTACAATGAGCAGTTCTTC. The chain employs TRBV7-7 and TRBJ2-1; 13 nucleotides line up with TRBD2. This CDR3 has 16 amino acids. J gave up 4 bases and V 5 bases, and 5 bases lay outside the gene matches. Germline assignment: CDR1 SSHAT and CDR2 FNYEAQ (reference sequence).

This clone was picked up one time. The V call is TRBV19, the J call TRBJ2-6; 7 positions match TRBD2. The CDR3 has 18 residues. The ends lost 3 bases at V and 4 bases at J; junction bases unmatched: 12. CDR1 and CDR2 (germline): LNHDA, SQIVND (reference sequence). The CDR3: CASSIMITGGYGANVLTF. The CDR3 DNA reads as TGTGCCAGTAGTATCATGATAACGGGGGGATACGGGGCCAACGTCCTGACTTTC.

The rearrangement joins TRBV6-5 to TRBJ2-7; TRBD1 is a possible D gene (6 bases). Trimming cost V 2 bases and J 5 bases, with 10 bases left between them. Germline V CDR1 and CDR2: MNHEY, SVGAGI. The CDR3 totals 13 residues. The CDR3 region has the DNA TGTGCCAGCAGTTACGGGGGCGCGGACGAGCAGTACTTC. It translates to CASSYGGADEQYF.

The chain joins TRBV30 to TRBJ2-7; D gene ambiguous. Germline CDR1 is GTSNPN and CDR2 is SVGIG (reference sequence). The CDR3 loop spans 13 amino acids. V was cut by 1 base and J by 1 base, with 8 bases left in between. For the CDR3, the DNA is TGTGCCTGGAGTGAGGAGCAGTCCTACGAGCAGTACTTC. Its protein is CAWSEEQSYEQYF.

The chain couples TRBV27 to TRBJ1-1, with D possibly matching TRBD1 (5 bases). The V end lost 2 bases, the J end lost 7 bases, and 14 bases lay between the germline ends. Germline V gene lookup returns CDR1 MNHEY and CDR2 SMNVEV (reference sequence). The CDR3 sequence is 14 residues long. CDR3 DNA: TGTGCCAGCAGTTTAGTTATAGGGGCCCGTGAAGCTTTCTTT. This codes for CASSLVIGAREAFF.

For the CDR3, the DNA is TGTGCCAGCAGTGACGACAGGGGCCCGGATACGCAGTATTTT. Encoded protein: CASSDDRGPDTQYF. This rearrangement joins TRBV6-4 to TRBJ2-3; TRBD1 matches 8 bases. Losses at the gene ends were 2 bases for V and 6 bases for J; bases not matched to a gene: 4. CDR1 is MRHNA, CDR2 SNTAGT, per germline. The CDR3 runs to 14 residues.

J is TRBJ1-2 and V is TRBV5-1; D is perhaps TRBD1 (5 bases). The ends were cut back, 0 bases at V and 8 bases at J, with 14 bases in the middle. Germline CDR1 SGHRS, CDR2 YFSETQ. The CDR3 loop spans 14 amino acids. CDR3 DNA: TGCGCCAGCAGCTTGGGCGGGGACGCCCGCGGCTACACCTTC. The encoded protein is CASSLGGDARGYTF. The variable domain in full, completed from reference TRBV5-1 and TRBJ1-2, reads KAGVTQTPRYLIKTRGQQVTLSCSPISGHRSVSWYQQTPGQGLQFLFEYFSETQRNKGNFPGRFSGRQFSNSRSEMNVSTLELGDSALYLCASSLGGDARGYTFGSGTRLTVV.

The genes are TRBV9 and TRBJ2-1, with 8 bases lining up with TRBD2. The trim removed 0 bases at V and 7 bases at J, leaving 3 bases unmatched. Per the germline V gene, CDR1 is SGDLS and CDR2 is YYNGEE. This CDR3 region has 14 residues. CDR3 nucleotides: TGTGCCAGCAGCGTAGTCGGGGGGGGAAATGAGCAGTTCTTC. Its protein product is CASSVVGGGNEQFF.

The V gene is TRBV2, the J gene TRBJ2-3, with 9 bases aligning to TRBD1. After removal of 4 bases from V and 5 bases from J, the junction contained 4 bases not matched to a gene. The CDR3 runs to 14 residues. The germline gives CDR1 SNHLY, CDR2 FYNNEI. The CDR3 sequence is CASSGDRDIDTQYF. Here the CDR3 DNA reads TGTGCCAGCAGTGGGGACAGGGATATAGATACGCAGTATTTT.

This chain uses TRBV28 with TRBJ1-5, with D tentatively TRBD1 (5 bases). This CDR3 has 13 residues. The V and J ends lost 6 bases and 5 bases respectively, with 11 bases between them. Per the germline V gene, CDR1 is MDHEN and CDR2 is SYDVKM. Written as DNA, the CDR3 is TGTGCCAGCAGCGACAGAGGAGATCAGCCCCAGCATTTT. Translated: CASSDRGDQPQHF.